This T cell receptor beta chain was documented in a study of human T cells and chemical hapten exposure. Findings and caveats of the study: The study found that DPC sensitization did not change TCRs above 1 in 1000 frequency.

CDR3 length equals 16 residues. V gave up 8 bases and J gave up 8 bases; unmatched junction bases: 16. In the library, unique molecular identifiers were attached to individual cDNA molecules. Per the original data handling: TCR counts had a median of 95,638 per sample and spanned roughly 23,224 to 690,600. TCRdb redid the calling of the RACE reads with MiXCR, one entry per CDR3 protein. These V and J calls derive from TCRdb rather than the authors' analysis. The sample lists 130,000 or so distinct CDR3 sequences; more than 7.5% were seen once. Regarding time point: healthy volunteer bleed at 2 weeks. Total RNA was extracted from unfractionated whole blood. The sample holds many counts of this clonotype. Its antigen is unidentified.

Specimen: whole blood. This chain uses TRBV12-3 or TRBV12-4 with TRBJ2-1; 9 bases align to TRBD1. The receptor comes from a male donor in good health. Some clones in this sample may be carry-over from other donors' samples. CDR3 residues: CASAPGRGQGLDEQFF. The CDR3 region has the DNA TGTGCCAGCGCACCAGGTCGGGGACAGGGTTTGGATGAGCAGTTCTTC.